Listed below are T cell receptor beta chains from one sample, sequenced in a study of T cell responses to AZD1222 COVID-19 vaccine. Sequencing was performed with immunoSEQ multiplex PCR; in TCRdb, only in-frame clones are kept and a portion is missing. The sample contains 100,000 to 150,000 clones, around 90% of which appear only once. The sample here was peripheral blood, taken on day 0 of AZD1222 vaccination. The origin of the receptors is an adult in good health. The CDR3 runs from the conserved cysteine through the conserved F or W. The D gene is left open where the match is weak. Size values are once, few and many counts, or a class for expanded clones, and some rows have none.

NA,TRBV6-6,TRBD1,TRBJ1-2,CASSFLDRGYGYTF
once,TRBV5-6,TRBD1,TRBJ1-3,CASSTTGVYTIYF
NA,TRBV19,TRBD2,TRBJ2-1,CASSIGRGLAGGVSYNEQFF
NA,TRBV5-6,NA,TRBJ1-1,CASSLEGWKDTEAFF
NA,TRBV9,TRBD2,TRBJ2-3,CASSVEGLARGTQYF
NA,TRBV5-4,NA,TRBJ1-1,CASSRETVGNTEAFF
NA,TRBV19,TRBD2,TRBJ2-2,CASRLGLAGGSNTGELFF
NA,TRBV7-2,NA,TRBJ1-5,CASSRRGTAKVDQPQHF
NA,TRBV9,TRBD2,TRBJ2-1,CASTGLAGDYNEQFF
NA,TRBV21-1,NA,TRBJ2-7,CARREHPCYEQYF
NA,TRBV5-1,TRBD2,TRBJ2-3,CASSVYQRGGTDTQYF
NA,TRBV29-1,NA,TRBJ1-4,CSVGDRNEKLFF
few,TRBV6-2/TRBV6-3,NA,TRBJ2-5,CASSYIQETQYF
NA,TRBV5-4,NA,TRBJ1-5,CASSFAGGDQPQHF
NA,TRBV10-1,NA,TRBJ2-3,CASREPGTRADTQYF
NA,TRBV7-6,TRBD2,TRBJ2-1,CASSTQGLAVSYNEQFF
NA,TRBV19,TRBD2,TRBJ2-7,CASSPESGRGYEQYF
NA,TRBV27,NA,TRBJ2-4,CASSPYPRISTDIQYF
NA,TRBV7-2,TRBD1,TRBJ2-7,CASSPSYRTGAPYEQYF
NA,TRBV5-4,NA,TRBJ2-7,CASSPIDALYEQYF
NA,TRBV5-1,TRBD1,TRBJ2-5,CASSLEGAGETQYF
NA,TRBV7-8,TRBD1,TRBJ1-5,CASSFDRAQPQHF
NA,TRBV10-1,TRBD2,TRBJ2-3,CASTGGTSGGSDTQYF
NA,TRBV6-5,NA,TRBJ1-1,CASSTHPQSPTEAFF
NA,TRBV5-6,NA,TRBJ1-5,CASSLSGFSNQPQHF
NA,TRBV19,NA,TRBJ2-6,CASSIDETLSGANVLTF
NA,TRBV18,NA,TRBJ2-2,CASSPLRSNTGELFF
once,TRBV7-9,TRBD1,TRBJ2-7,CASSQGQGDEQYF
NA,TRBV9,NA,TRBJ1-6,CASSVAESSYNSPLHF
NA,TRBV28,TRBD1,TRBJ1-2,CASRVPGQGGGYTF
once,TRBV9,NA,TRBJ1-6,CASSVAGGGISPLHF
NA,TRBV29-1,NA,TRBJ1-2,CSSPFLFLGAPEYGYTF
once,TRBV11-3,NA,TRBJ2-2,CASSPSGDTRELFF
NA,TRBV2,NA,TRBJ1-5,CASSVALLGNPVGQPQHF
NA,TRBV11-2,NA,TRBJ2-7,CASSLALITYEQYF
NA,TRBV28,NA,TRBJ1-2,CASSLAAITNYGYTF
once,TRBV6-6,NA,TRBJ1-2,CASSYEVNYGYTF
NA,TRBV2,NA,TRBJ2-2,CASNVEVDTGELFF
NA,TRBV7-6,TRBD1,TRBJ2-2,CASSLSLRQGAGELFF
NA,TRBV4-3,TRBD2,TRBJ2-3,CASSQDLLSGRAGTDTQYF
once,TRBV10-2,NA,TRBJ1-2,CASSERLTYGYTF
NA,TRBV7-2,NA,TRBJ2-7,CASSLQAELSYEQYF
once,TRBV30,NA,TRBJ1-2,CARGPGYTF
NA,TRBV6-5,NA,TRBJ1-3,CASSTGTFSGNTIYF
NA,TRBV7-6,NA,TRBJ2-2,CASSPIVSLFF
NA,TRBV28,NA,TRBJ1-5,CASSFGQFPIYSNQPQHF
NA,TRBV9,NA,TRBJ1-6,CASSEKSSYNSPLHF
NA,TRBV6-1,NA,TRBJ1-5,CASSEGTEGFEPQHF
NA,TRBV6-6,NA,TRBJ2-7,CASSTSGFYEQYF